This record looks at one TCR beta chain sequence and its context. TCRdb reprocessed the PCR reads via MiXCR and lists one record per CDR3 protein. Among about 330,000 distinct CDR3 sequences, 24% were seen once, and the ten largest hold 0.74%. The data were taken from a study of molecular identifiers for immune sequencing clone quantification. The germline V gene encodes CDR1 LGHNA and CDR2 YSLEER. Between the trimmed V and J ends, which lost 1 base and 5 bases, there was a span of 11 bases. CDR3 length: 14 amino acids. The rearrangement joins TRBV4-3 to TRBJ2-5; D might be TRBD1 (5 bases). This clonotype was obtained from a human donor in good health. Some libraries in this study had Jurkat cell RNA spiked in. What was sequenced was naive CD8+ T cells from blood, with Jurkat cell RNA spiked in. Subset given: FACS-sorted CD8+CD4-CCR7+CD45RA+ naive T cells. In nucleotides, the CDR3 is TGCGCCAGCAGCCAAGTATTCACAGGCGAGACCCAGTACTTC. Its protein is CASSQVFTGETQYF.